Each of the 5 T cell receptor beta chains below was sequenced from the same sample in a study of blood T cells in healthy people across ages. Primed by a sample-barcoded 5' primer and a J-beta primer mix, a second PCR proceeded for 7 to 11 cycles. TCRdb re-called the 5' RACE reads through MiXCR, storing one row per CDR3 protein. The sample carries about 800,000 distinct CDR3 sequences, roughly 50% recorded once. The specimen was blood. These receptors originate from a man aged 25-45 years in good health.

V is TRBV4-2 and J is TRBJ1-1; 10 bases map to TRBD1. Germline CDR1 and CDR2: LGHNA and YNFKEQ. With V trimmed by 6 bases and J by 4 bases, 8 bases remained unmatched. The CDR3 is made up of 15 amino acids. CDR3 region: CASRPGTGASTEAFF. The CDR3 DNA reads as TGTGCCAGCAGACCCGGGACAGGGGCCTCCACTGAAGCTTTCTTT.

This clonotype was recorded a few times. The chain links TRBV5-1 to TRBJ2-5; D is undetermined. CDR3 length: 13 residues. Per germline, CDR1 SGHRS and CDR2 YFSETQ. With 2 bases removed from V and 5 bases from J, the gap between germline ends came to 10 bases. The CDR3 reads CASSLRVEETQYF. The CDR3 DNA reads TGCGCCAGCAGCTTAAGGGTGGAGGAGACCCAGTACTTC.

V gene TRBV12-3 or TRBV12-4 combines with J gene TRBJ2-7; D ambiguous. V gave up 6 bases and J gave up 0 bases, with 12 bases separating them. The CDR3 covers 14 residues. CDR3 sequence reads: CASSYWAASYEQYF. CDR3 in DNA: TGTGCCAGCAGCTATTGGGCAGCCTCCTACGAGCAGTACTTC.

As DNA, the CDR3 is TGTGCCAGCAGCTTAGCCCCCCTCAGTGAGCAGTTCTTC. This sequence encodes CASSLAPLSEQFF. The chain links TRBV7-2 to TRBJ2-1; unclear D gene. The CDR3 is 13 residues long. V lost 0 bases to trimming and J lost 9 bases, with 9 bases between them. Germline V gene sequence: CDR1 SGHTA, CDR2 FQGNSA. Drawing the rest from reference TRBV7-2 and TRBJ2-1, the complete variable domain is GAGVSQSPSNKVTEKGKDVELRCDPISGHTALYWYRQSLGQGLEFLIYFQGNSAPDKSGLPSDRFSAERTGGSVSTLTIQRTQQEDSAVYLCASSLAPLSEQFFGPGTRLTVL.

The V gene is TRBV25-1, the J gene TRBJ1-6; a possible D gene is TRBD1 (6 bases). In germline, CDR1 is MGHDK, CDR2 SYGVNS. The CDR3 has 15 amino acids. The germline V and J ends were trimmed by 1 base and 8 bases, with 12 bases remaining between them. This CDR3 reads CASSEWGRGDSPLHF. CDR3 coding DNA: TGTGCCAGCAGTGAATGGGGCAGGGGCGATTCACCCCTCCACTTT.